This paragraph covers one T cell receptor (beta chain) sequence. Its antigen is unidentified. Germline loops: CDR1 SGHDT, CDR2 YYEEEE. This CDR3 comprises 15 residues. V was clipped by 3 bases and J by 1 base, with 12 bases between them. Repertoires were generated with immunoSEQ multiplex PCR, while TCRdb's copy carries only in-frame clones and drops some. Of millions of clones listed, about 94% are singletons. These data originate in a study of shared clonotypes between healthy human individuals. Study-level background: Sampling drew on donors who were a couple of women and a few men aged 18 to 49. Study-level points and caveats: Depth was large, yet rarefaction showed that sorted-subset sequencing was incomplete. On the whole, naive subsets had larger estimated richness than memory subsets had.

Naive CD8 cells, CD45RO-negative and positively selected for CCR7, excluded terminally differentiated effector memory CD45RA+ cells. This TCR derives from a man between 18 and 35 years old in good health. Sequences were obtained from naive CD8+ T cells sorted from blood. The rearrangement uses TRBV5-6 and TRBJ2-3, with a weak D call TRBD1 (5 bases). CDR3 in DNA: TGTGCCAGCAGCTGGGGCATTCAAGGCACAGATACGCAGTATTTT. Translated, it gives CASSWGIQGTDTQYF.